The T cell receptor (beta chain) described here comes from a study of T-cell reconstitution after alpha-beta-depleted transplantation in children. Study outcomes and limitations: Most T-cell counts and diversity one year after the transplant came from T cells that were newly produced.

The authors prepared the TCRbeta library with unique molecular identifiers. MiXCR, applied by TCRdb to the PCR reads, yields one record per CDR3 protein. The sample shows about a million distinct CDR3 sequences, about 29% of them seen only once. The CDR3 has 15 residues. Germline V gene lookup returns CDR1 GTSNPN and CDR2 SVGIG (reference sequence). V was cut by 6 bases and J by 1 base, with 18 bases left in between. In the case of this clonotype: The antigen is not known.

The chain combines TRBV30 with TRBJ2-5, with D perhaps TRBD2 (7 bases). The sample was PBMCs, mostly from graft donor cells, taken 360 days after TCRalphabeta/CD19-depleted stem cell transplant. This clonotype was obtained from a boy under two years old who had a stem cell transplant for SCID, so the T cells may come from the graft donor. DNA for the CDR3: TGTGCCTGCCACGGGGGGCGAGGATTCCAAGAGACCCAGTACTTC. This encodes CACHGGRGFQETQYF.